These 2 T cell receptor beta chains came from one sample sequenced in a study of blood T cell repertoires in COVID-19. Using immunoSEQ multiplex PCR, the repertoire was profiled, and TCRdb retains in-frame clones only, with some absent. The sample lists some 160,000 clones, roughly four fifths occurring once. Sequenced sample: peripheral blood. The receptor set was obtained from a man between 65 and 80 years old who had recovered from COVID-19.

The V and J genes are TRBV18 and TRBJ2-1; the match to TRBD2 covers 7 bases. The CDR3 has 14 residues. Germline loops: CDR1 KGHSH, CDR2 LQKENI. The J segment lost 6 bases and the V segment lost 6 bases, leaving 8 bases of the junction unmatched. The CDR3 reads CASSPGGGPNEQFF. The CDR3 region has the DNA TGTGCCAGCTCCCCGGGGGGAGGTCCCAATGAGCAGTTCTTC.

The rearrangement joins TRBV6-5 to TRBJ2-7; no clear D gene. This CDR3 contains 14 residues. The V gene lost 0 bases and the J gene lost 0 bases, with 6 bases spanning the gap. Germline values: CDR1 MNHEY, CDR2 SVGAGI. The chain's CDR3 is CASSYSQDSYEQYF. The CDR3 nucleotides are TGTGCCAGCAGTTACTCCCAGGACTCCTACGAGCAGTACTTC.